This T cell receptor beta chain stems from a study of blood T cell repertoires in COVID-19. About the research overall: Nucleic acid was either cDNA or gDNA, and it came from T cells, B-cell-depleted T cells, or PBMCs.

TCRdb's copy holds only in-frame clones and misses some; the assay was immunoSEQ multiplex PCR. There are under 50,000 clones in the sample; roughly nine tenths occur only once, and around 6% lies in the top ten. Trimming left V 3 bases short and J 1 base short, with 9 bases between. CDR3 length: 13 amino acids. Germline V gene lookup returns CDR1 DFQATT and CDR2 SNEGSKA (reference sequence). The source of this sequence is a man aged 70 or older with active COVID-19. This chain uses TRBV20-1 with TRBJ2-5; maybe TRBD2 (6 bases). What was sequenced was peripheral blood. CDR3 loop: CSASGSGQETQYF. The CDR3 bases are TGCAGTGCTAGTGGTAGCGGCCAAGAGACCCAGTACTTC.